This T cell receptor beta chain emerged from a study of PD-1 blockade in classical Hodgkin lymphoma (dated by TCRdb to the early 2020s). Describing the broader study: Nivolumab dosing was 3 mg/kg intravenously every 2 weeks, continuing until either disease progression or unacceptable toxicity. The study used CyTOF and TCR beta sequencing to define a peripheral blood immune signature of response to PD-1 blockade in classical Hodgkin lymphoma. Findings and caveats that apply to the study as a whole: Among trial patients, those achieving complete response had baseline diversity similar to that of newly diagnosed patients, while diversity was significantly lower in partial responders and progressors. The study was limited to a single clinical trial cohort, and causes of repertoire differences, possibly disease activity or prior therapy, remained undefined. Baseline TCR diversity was reported to be lower in newly diagnosed patients than in healthy donors and to be lower still in relapsed/refractory patients. By C4D1, a significant rise was seen in CD4+ TCR diversity but not in CD8+ TCR diversity (p=0.0027 vs p=0.16), and the rise was most apparent among complete responders (p=0.02). Lower diversity was seen in patients whose nivolumab began less than 1 year after ASCT, and these patients were left out of later analyses so that immune reconstitution would not confound the results.

Genomic DNA was extracted with the Qiagen DNeasy kit from unsorted PBMCs and from negatively selected CD4+ and CD8+ fractions. Using primers that anneal to V and J segments, immunoSEQ multiplex PCR amplified the TCR beta CDR3 regions. A synthetic immune receptor repertoire was used to minimize amplification bias, and remaining bias was computationally removed after sequencing. Per the authors' processing: Custom Python scripts were used to quantify repertoire diversity as the Shannon entropy index. Unsorted, CD4+ and CD8+ repertoires were analyzed separately, except in combined analyses where CD4+ and CD8+ sequences were merged in silico. A clone counted as expanded when the clone's frequency after treatment rose at least 2-fold relative to C1D1, and clones undetected at baseline were given a pseudocount of 0.5. Clones with 0 or 1 copy at C1D1 were classified as singleton clones, and clones with 2 or more copies were classified as non-singleton clones. Clones expanded in unsorted samples were annotated as CD4+, CD8+ or unknown by matching protein sequences in sorted samples from the same patient. Diversity changes from C1D1 to C4D1 were tested in paired samples using Wilcoxon tests. The table was pulled from immuneACCESS by TCRdb, which kept in-frame rearrangements only. Such tables lose some clones; where checked, under half of the loss comes from unresolved V genes, and the rest has no known cause. V, J and clone size reflect that table, while D and trimming were determined from the DNA. This sample holds about 46,000 clones; around 80% were observed only once. Roughly 20% of the sample comes from the top ten.

At the junction V is shortened by 3 bases and J by 0 bases, with 21 bases in between. Inclusive of the bounding cysteine and phenylalanine, the CDR3 is 19 residues long. Only the CDR3 DNA stays, 57 bases, in frame from base 1. As encoded in the germline V gene, CDR1 is KGHSH while CDR2 is LQKENI. The meaning of the sample's time point label: cycle 2 day 1 (C2D1) of nivolumab. Relapse after autologous stem cell transplantation had occurred in all trial patients, and cohorts A, B and C were distinguished by prior brentuximab vedotin exposure. The trial cohort comprised a few dozen patients with relapsed/refractory classical Hodgkin lymphoma whose best overall responses were complete response, partial response or progressive disease. In the multi-cohort phase II CheckMate 205 trial, trial patients received single-agent nivolumab. An independent review committee assessed best overall response using the 2007 International Working Group response criteria. Trial PBMCs were collected immediately before nivolumab initiation (C1D1) and during therapy at cycle 2 day 1 and cycle 4 day 1. Peripheral blood was collected in 8 mL Vacutainer Cell Preparation Tubes, from which PBMCs were isolated by centrifugation and then cryopreserved.

A word on this clone: The antigen it binds to is not known. No base quality information exists; no much larger clone differs at one position.

Source: peripheral blood mononuclear cells (PBMCs), taken before the second cycle of nivolumab. The V and J segments used are TRBV18 and TRBJ1-3; there is no confident call for the D gene. The clonotype originates from a human donor with classical Hodgkin lymphoma. The bases read TGTGCCAGCTCACCGCTCTCAACCGGGCCAAGAAACTCTGGAAACACCATATATTTT. Its protein reads: CASSPLSTGPRNSGNTIYF.